This T cell receptor beta chain comes out of a study of blood T cell repertoires in COVID-19. Study overall: Acute and convalescent COVID-19 specimens originated in the United States, Italy and Spain.

V was shortened by 4 bases and J by 5 bases, with 18 bases between the two germline ends. The CDR3 consists of 15 residues. Germline V gene sequence: CDR1 SGDLS, CDR2 YYNGEE. Authors' analysis steps: Reference gene primer amplification gave nucleated cell count estimates. The assay was immunoSEQ multiplex PCR, and TCRdb's table has in-frame clones only and misses some. V and J calls and clone size are given by that table; D and trimming were obtained from the DNA. Among some 130,000 clones listed, 90% were seen once. The clonotype comes from a middle-aged man with active COVID-19. Sequencing was carried out using peripheral blood. The chain joins TRBV9 to TRBJ2-5; maybe TRBD2 (6 bases). As DNA, the CDR3 is TGTGCCAGCAGCCCCGGAGTAGCGGTGGACGAGACCCAGTACTTC. Its protein is CASSPGVAVDETQYF.